A single sample gave rise to the 29 T cell receptor beta chains below, sequenced in a study of T cells in Graves' hyperthyroidism and ophthalmopathy. Amplification targeted TCR beta CDR3 regions from RNA transcripts. With the HTBI primer set, the TCR CDR3 went through a first round of RT-PCR. TCRdb re-called the multiplex PCR reads through MiXCR, storing one row per CDR3 protein. The repertoire has about 180,000 distinct CDR3 sequences, over 15% of them found once; the top ten carry 25% to 30%. The specimen was blood. The receptors come from a woman in her forties or fifties with Graves' hyperthyroidism.

This clonotype came up once. V is TRBV11-2 and J is TRBJ2-4; D not resolved. Trimming stripped 3 bases from V and 0 bases from J, with 3 bases between. CDR1 and CDR2 (germline): SGHAT, FQNNGV. The CDR3 is made up of 13 amino acids. The CDR3 loop is CASSLEAKNIQYF. The DNA for the CDR3 is TGTGCCAGCAGCTTGGAAGCCAAAAACATTCAGTACTTC.

This clonotype was detected many times. The chain links TRBV6-2 or TRBV6-3 to TRBJ2-7, with D tentatively TRBD2 (6 bases). The CDR3 length is 13 residues. V was clipped by 5 bases and J by 2 bases, with 10 bases between them. Germline CDR1 and CDR2: MNHEY and SVGEGT. The CDR3 DNA follows: TGTGCCAGCAGTAGCGGGCGGACCTACGAGCAGTACTTC. This translates into CASSSGRTYEQYF.

This clonotype showed up many times. The V gene is TRBV11-2, the J gene TRBJ2-7; the D gene is possibly TRBD2 (6 bases). This CDR3 is built from 15 residues. CDR1 and CDR2 from the germline V gene are SGHAT and FQNNGV. With 4 bases removed from V and 2 bases from J, the gap between germline ends came to 15 bases. CDR3 coding DNA: TGTGCCAGCAGCTCACCCCGGCGGGGCCCCTACGAGCAGTACTTC. It translates to CASSSPRRGPYEQYF.

This clonotype was recorded a few times. CDR3 nucleotides: TGCGCCAGCAGCTACGGGACAGGGCGAGAGACCCAGTACTTC. It codes for CASSYGTGRETQYF. The V and J genes are TRBV5-1 and TRBJ2-5; 9 positions agree with TRBD1. The V segment lost 3 bases and the J segment 4 bases; nucleotides outside the gene matches: 4. The CDR3 is made up of 14 amino acids. Looked up from germline, CDR1 is SGHRS and CDR2 is YFSETQ.

With regard to this clonotype: A much more abundant neighbour one base away suggests this may be a read error. This sequence joins TRBV29-1 and TRBJ2-7; 7 nucleotides align to TRBD1. J gave up 4 bases and V 7 bases, and 10 bases lay outside the gene matches. The CDR3 runs to 13 residues. CDR1 and CDR2 (germline): SQVTM, ANQGSEA. The CDR3 region has the DNA TGCAGCGCCTTGGACAGGATTCTTTACGAGCAGTACTTC. It translates to CSALDRILYEQYF.

The chain joins TRBV4-1 to TRBJ1-1; 10 bases line up with TRBD1. The CDR3 contains 15 residues. Unmatched junction bases numbered 5, after V lost 2 bases and J lost 5 bases. Looked up from germline, CDR1 is MGHRA and CDR2 is YSYEKL. The CDR3 DNA sequence: TGCGCCAGCAGCCAATACGACAGGGGGCGTACTGAAGCTTTCTTT. Amino acids: CASSQYDRGRTEAFF.

There are many counts of this clonotype. The chain carries TRBV12-3 or TRBV12-4 and TRBJ2-1; no clear D. The CDR3 is 13 amino acids. Trimming shortened V by 3 bases and J by 8 bases, and 11 bases separated the two germline ends. This CDR3 reads CASSFFGWDEQFF. The CDR3 bases are TGTGCCAGCAGTTTCTTCGGTTGGGATGAGCAGTTCTTC.

This clonotype has only a few counts. The chain is built from TRBV7-9 and TRBJ1-2; weak D call: TRBD1 (5 bases). V lost 4 bases to trimming and J lost 5 bases, with 20 bases between them. In germline, CDR1 is SEHNR, CDR2 FQNEAQ (reference sequence). This CDR3 is 16 amino acids long. CDR3 nucleotide sequence: TGTGCCAGCAGCTCAAAACGCAGGGCCGTCGGGTATGGCTACACCTTC. Translated, it gives CASSSKRRAVGYGYTF.

This clonotype was picked up a small number of times. V usage is TRBV5-6 and J usage is TRBJ2-5, with TRBD1 matching over 9 bases. Germline V lookup: CDR1 SGHDT, CDR2 YYEEEE. This CDR3 comprises 16 residues. The junction had 12 bases not matched to a gene; V was cut back by 4 bases and J by 5 bases. The CDR3 region is CASSLGTGTGRETQYF. The CDR3 DNA reads as TGTGCCAGCAGCCTCGGCACAGGGACAGGGAGGGAGACCCAGTACTTC.

The V call is TRBV7-2, the J call TRBJ1-2, with 7 bases lining up with TRBD1. V lost 2 bases to trimming and J lost 9 bases; unmatched junction nucleotides: 12. CDR1 SGHTA and CDR2 FQGNSA come from the germline V gene. The CDR3 is made up of 15 amino acids. The CDR3 DNA follows: TGTGCCAGCAGCTTAAGACGCGCGACAGGGAATAGCTACACCTTC. Its translation is CASSLRRATGNSYTF. Looking up the rest from reference TRBV7-2 and TRBJ1-2 gives the full variable domain: GAGVSQSPSNKVTEKGKDVELRCDPISGHTALYWYRQSLGQGLEFLIYFQGNSAPDKSGLPSDRFSAERTGGSVSTLTIQRTQQEDSAVYLCASSLRRATGNSYTFGSGTRLTVV.

This clonotype was counted many times. This chain connects TRBV19 to TRBJ2-7; D may be TRBD1 (7 bases). CDR3 length: 13 residues. The germline gives CDR1 LNHDA, CDR2 SQIVND (reference sequence). Between the trimmed V and J ends, which lost 5 bases and 4 bases, there was a span of 12 bases. In nucleotides, the CDR3 is TGTGCCAGTAGTGCGGGACAGCTTTACGAGCAGTACTTC. Its translation: CASSAGQLYEQYF.

The table lists this clonotype with many counts. The rearrangement links TRBV10-2 to TRBJ2-7, with a tentative D call TRBD2 (6 bases). The CDR3 sequence is 11 residues long. The V gene lost 8 bases and the J gene lost 6 bases, with 11 bases spanning the gap. Per germline, CDR1 WSHSY and CDR2 SAAADI. CDR3: CASLQGLEQYF. The CDR3 DNA is TGCGCCAGCCTCCAGGGACTCGAGCAGTACTTC.

This clonotype was seen repeatedly, ten times or more. The chain is built from TRBV28 and TRBJ1-1, with no clear D. The germline V gene encodes CDR1 MDHEN and CDR2 SYDVKM. CDR3 length: 11 residues. Trimming removed 2 bases from V and 9 bases from J, with 7 bases in between. DNA for the CDR3: TGTGCCAGCAGTTTAACCCGTCAAGCTTTCTTT. Its translation: CASSLTRQAFF.

Comment on this clonotype: Mismatch with germline at one junction end may stem from a read error. The V call is TRBV7-2, the J call TRBJ2-3, with D unresolved. Germline assignment: CDR1 SGHTA and CDR2 FQGNSA. This CDR3 contains 13 residues. The CDR3 nucleotides read TGTGCCAGCAGCTTTGTTTATGCAGATGCGCAGTATTTT. It specifies CASSFVYADAQYF.

This clonotype was counted many times. The chain links TRBV10-3 to TRBJ2-1; perhaps TRBD2 as D (5 bases). The CDR3 runs 13 residues. Germline-derived CDR1 and CDR2 are ENHRY and SYGVKD. V gave up 4 bases and J gave up 4 bases, with 8 bases separating them. CDR3 residues: CAISGEGYNEQFF. CDR3 in DNA: TGTGCCATCAGTGGTGAGGGTTACAATGAGCAGTTCTTC.

This clonotype appeared many times. The V and J genes are TRBV6-5 and TRBJ1-2; D remains ambiguous. Germline CDR1 and CDR2: MNHEY and SVGAGI. Trimming removed 1 base at V and 5 bases at J, with 8 bases between. The CDR3 consists of 13 residues. The CDR3 region has the DNA TGTGCCAGCAGTTACTTCGGTTCATATGGCTACACCTTC. It yields the protein CASSYFGSYGYTF.

This clonotype was found many times. The chain uses TRBV5-8 and TRBJ2-7; no reliable D call. CDR3 length equals 13 residues. V dropped 6 bases and J dropped 9 bases, with 19 bases sitting between them. CDR1 and CDR2 from the germline V gene are SGHTS and YDEGEE. DNA of the CDR3: TGTGCCAGCATGCTCGACTCCCCTGGTGGGCAGTACTTC. Amino acids: CASMLDSPGGQYF.

V usage is TRBV19 and J usage is TRBJ1-2; D not certain. The CDR3 is 15 residues long. Germline CDR1 and CDR2: LNHDA and SQIVND (reference sequence). V lost 4 bases, J lost 3 bases, and 15 bases lay in between. CDR3 DNA sequence: TGTGCCAGTAGTACTCCGGGATCCTGGGACTATGGCTACACCTTC. Protein sequence: CASSTPGSWDYGYTF.

This clonotype came up a few times. This chain uses TRBV7-9 with TRBJ2-2; D is unclear. Germline loops: CDR1 SEHNR, CDR2 FQNEAQ (reference sequence). Between the trimmed V and J ends, which lost 5 bases and 6 bases, there was a span of 10 bases. The CDR3 runs 13 residues. The CDR3 here is CASSPGWSGELFF. The CDR3 DNA is TGTGCCAGCAGCCCAGGCTGGTCCGGGGAGCTGTTTTTT.

This clonotype was picked up many times. The rearrangement uses TRBV7-2 and TRBJ1-2, with 7 bases identical to TRBD1. CDR1 SGHTA and CDR2 FQGNSA come from the germline V gene. The CDR3 is 13 residues long. The junction had 4 bases not matched to a gene; V was cut back by 6 bases and J by 3 bases. The CDR3 is CASRITGDYGYTF. CDR3 coding DNA: TGTGCCAGCAGGATAACAGGGGACTATGGCTACACCTTC.

Points on this clonotype: This could be a read error, since a much larger clone is one nucleotide away. The chain employs TRBV6-2 or TRBV6-3 and TRBJ1-2; D perhaps matches TRBD1 (6 bases). CDR3 length: 15 amino acids. V was pared by 7 bases and J by 1 base, with 16 bases between. From germline, CDR1 is MNHEY and CDR2 SVGEGT. The CDR3: CASTGRQEDNYGYTF. CDR3 coding DNA: TGTGCCAGCACCGGAAGACAGGAGGATAACTATGGCTACACCTTC.

This chain links TRBV5-1 with TRBJ1-1, with 9 bases that match TRBD1. This CDR3 is 17 amino acids long. Germline V gene sequence: CDR1 SGHRS, CDR2 YFSETQ. Trimming cost V 4 bases and J 5 bases; bases outside gene matches: 15. CDR3 region: CASSPWGGTGSDTEAFF. In DNA, the CDR3 is TGCGCCAGCAGCCCCTGGGGGGGGACAGGGAGCGATACTGAAGCTTTCTTT.

This clonotype was picked up many times. This chain connects TRBV9 to TRBJ2-7; D is possibly TRBD2 (5 bases). The CDR3 is 12 residues long. The V end lost 3 bases, the J end lost 7 bases, and 11 bases lay between the germline ends. The germline gives CDR1 SGDLS, CDR2 YYNGEE. This chain's CDR3 is CASSENSGEQYF. The DNA for the CDR3 is TGTGCCAGCAGCGAGAACTCGGGAGAGCAGTACTTC.

The V gene is TRBV11-3, the J gene TRBJ1-4, with TRBD1 matching 7 bases. This CDR3 contains 14 residues. V shed 5 bases and J 8 bases; nucleotides not matched to a gene: 8. Germline V gene data show CDR1 as SGHNT and CDR2 as YENEEA. CDR3 bases: TGTGCCAGCAGCGACCGGGACAGTAGAGAAAAACTGTTTTTT. This encodes CASSDRDSREKLFF.

This clonotype appeared a few times. The chain employs TRBV7-9 and TRBJ2-5; a weak D match, TRBD1 (6 bases). This CDR3 contains 16 residues. In germline, CDR1 is SEHNR, CDR2 FQNEAQ (reference sequence). V shed 1 base and J shed 4 bases, with 16 bases lying between them. CDR3 coding DNA: TGTGCCAGCAGCTTAGTAGGGACAAGGGCAGGAGAGACCCAGTACTTC. This codes for CASSLVGTRAGETQYF.

In this sample, this clonotype turned up many times. The chain is built from TRBV5-6 and TRBJ1-5; 7 nucleotides line up with TRBD1. There are 15 residues in the CDR3. V lost 1 base and J lost 4; bases outside the gene matches: 5. Germline loops: CDR1 SGHDT, CDR2 YYEEEE. The DNA of the CDR3 is TGTGCCAGCAGCTTGTTGTCACAGGGGAATCAGCCCCAGCATTTT. It specifies CASSLLSQGNQPQHF. The variable domain in full, with the rest retrieved from reference TRBV5-6 and TRBJ1-5, is DAGVTQSPTHLIKTRGQQVTLRCSPKSGHDTVSWYQQALGQGPQFIFQYYEEEERQRGNFPDRFSGHQFPNYSSELNVNALLLGDSALYLCASSLLSQGNQPQHFGDGTRLSIL.

The rearrangement joins TRBV3-1 to TRBJ2-1; TRBD2 aligns across 9 bases. Germline CDR1 LGHDT, CDR2 YNNKEL (reference sequence). V gave up 6 bases and J gave up 2 bases; unmatched junction bases: 8. CDR3 size: 16 residues. CDR3 bases: TGTGCCAGCAGTGATAGCGGGAGAGCACCCTACAATGAGCAGTTCTTC. Protein: CASSDSGRAPYNEQFF.

This clonotype was detected a few times. This chain joins TRBV5-1 and TRBJ2-1, with 9 positions matching TRBD1. Germline CDR1 SGHRS, CDR2 YFSETQ. The trim removed 4 bases at V and 5 bases at J, leaving 7 bases unmatched. The CDR3 runs to 15 residues. CDR3: CASSRGQGADNEQFF. The CDR3 DNA sequence: TGCGCCAGCAGCAGGGGACAGGGAGCAGACAATGAGCAGTTCTTC.

The genes are TRBV6-1 and TRBJ1-1; a weak D match, TRBD1 (5 bases). Germline CDR1 reads MNHNS; CDR2 reads SASEGT. Trimming removed 6 bases from V and 11 bases from J, with 19 bases in between. This CDR3 spans 13 amino acids. The CDR3 region has the DNA TGTGCCAGCAGCACCGGGACGCCCTATGTGGCTTTCTTT. This sequence encodes CASSTGTPYVAFF.